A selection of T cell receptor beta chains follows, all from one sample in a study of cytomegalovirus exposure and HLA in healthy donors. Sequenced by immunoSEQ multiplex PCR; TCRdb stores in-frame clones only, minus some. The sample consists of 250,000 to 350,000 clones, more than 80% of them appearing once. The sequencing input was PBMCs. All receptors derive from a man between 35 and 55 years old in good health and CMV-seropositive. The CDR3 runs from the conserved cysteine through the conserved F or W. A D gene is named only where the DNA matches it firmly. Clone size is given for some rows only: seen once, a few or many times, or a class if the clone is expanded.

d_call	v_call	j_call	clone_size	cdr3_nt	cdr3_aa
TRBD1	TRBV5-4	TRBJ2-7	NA	TGTGCCAGCAGCTTGGGGACAGGGTTAAGCTACGAGCAGTACTTC	CASSLGTGLSYEQYF
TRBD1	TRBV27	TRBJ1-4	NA	TGTGCCAGCAGTTTATGGGCAGGGGGCTTCGAAAAACTGTTTTTT	CASSLWAGGFEKLFF
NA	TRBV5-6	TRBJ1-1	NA	TGTGCCAGCAGCTTGAGCATGAACACTGAAGCTTTCTTT	CASSLSMNTEAFF
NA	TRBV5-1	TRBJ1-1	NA	TGCGCCAGCAGCCCGGCGGTGGTTTCGACGGAAGCTTTCTTT	CASSPAVVSTEAFF
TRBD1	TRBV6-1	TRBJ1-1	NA	TGTGCCAGCAGTGCTCACAGGGGGTACGGCAAAATGAACACTGAAGCTTTCTTT	CASSAHRGYGKMNTEAFF
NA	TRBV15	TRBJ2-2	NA	TGTGCCACCAGCAGAGCTACAGCCACCGGGGAGCTGTTTTTT	CATSRATATGELFF
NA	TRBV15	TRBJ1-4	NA	TGTGCCACCAGCAGAGAGGCGCTGGGGAGGCGGGCTAATGAAAAACTGTTTTTT	CATSREALGRRANEKLFF
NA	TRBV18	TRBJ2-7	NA	TGTGCCAGCTCACCACCTACGGGTACCCACGAGCAGTACTTC	CASSPPTGTHEQYF
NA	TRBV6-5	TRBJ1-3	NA	TGTGCCAGCTTTCGGGGAAGAGGAAACACCATATATTTT	CASFRGRGNTIYF
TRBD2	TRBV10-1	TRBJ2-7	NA	TGCGCCAGCAGTCCGGGGGTAGCGGGAATTCTCTACGAGCAGTACTTC	CASSPGVAGILYEQYF
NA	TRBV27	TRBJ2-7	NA	TGTGCCAGCAGTTTAACGGCAGGGCGGCCCTTTTACGAGCAGTACTTC	CASSLTAGRPFYEQYF
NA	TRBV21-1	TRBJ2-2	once	TGTGCCAGCAGCAAAGTCAGGGGGGCCTGCACCGGGGAGCTGTTTTTT	CASSKVRGACTGELFF
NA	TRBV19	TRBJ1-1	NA	TGTGCCAGTAGTATAGGGCCACAGGGTTACACTGAAGCTTTCTTT	CASSIGPQGYTEAFF
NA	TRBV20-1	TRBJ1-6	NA	TGCAGTGCTAGGGCGGGGGCACCCCTCCACTTT	CSARAGAPLHF
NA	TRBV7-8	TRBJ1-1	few	TGTGCCAGCAGCTTATCAGTTGAGGACACTGAAGCTTTCTTT	CASSLSVEDTEAFF
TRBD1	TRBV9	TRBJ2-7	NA	TGTGCCAGCAGCCCGAGACAGGGCTTGAGCGAGCAGTACTTC	CASSPRQGLSEQYF
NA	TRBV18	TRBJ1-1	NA	TGTGCCAGCTCACCAGTGCAGGGGTTCGGCACTGAAGCTTTCTTT	CASSPVQGFGTEAFF
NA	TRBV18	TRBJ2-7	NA	TGTGCCAGCTCACCAGGGAGCTACGAGCAGTACTTC	CASSPGSYEQYF
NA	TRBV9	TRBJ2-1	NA	TGTGCCAGCAGCGTAGTTGCGGGAAAGGGCAATGAGCAGTTCTTC	CASSVVAGKGNEQFF
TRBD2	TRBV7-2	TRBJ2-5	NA	TGTGCCAGCAGCTTAGTAGCGGGAGTGGAGACCCAGTACTTC	CASSLVAGVETQYF
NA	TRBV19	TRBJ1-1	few	TGTGCCAGTAGTCTAGGACAGATGAACACTGAAGCTTTCTTT	CASSLGQMNTEAFF
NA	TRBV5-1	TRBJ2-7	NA	TGCGCCAGCAGCTGGACGCCGGGAGCGGCTTTCAACGAGCAGTACTTC	CASSWTPGAAFNEQYF
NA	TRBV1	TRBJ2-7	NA	TGCACCAGCAGCCAAGTGGCAGTCTACGAGCAGTACTTC	CTSSQVAVYEQYF
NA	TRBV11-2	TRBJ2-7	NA	TGTGCCAGCAGCTTAGTCGGGACATTCTCCTACGAGCAGTACTTC	CASSLVGTFSYEQYF
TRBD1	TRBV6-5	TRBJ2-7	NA	TGTGCCAGCAGTACCACCGGGACAGGGCCTTACGAGCAGTACTTC	CASSTTGTGPYEQYF
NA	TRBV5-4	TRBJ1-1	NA	TGTGCCAGCAGCTTGGGGACTCGGAACACTGAAGCTTTCTTT	CASSLGTRNTEAFF
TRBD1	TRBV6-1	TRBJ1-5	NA	TGTGCCAGCAGTGACAGGGGGCTTAGCAATCAGCCCCAGCATTTT	CASSDRGLSNQPQHF
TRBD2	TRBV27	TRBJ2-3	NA	TGTGCCAGCAGTTTCCTACGACTAGCGGGTAGCACAGATACGCAGTATTTT	CASSFLRLAGSTDTQYF
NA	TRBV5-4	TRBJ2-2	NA	TGTGCCAGCAGCTTGGGGACACTGACTACCGGGGAGCTGTTTTTT	CASSLGTLTTGELFF
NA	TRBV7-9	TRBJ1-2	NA	TGTGCCAGCAGCTTGACAGGCGTACCACCGACGGAGGGCTACACCTTC	CASSLTGVPPTEGYTF
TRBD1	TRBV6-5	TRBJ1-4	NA	TGTGCCAGCAGACCCGACAGGGGAAGGGAAAAACTGTTTTTT	CASRPDRGREKLFF
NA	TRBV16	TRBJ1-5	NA	TGTGCCAGCAGCCAATTTAAGCAGGGGACGGCTGGCAGCAATCAGCCCCAGCATTTT	CASSQFKQGTAGSNQPQHF
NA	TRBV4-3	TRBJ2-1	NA	TGCGCCAGCAGCCAAGATAGAGGGACTCCTACCTACAATGAGCAGTTCTTC	CASSQDRGTPTYNEQFF
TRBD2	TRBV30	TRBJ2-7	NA	TGTGCCTGGAGGCCGCGACTAGCGGGCTCATACGAGCAGTACTTC	CAWRPRLAGSYEQYF
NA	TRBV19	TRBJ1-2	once	TGTGCCAGTAGTATGACCGGGGTCAAGGAAGGCTACACCTTC	CASSMTGVKEGYTF
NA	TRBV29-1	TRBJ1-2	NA	TGCAGCGTATTCATGAACTATGGCTACACCTTC	CSVFMNYGYTF
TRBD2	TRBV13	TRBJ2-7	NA	TGTGCCAGCAGCCCAGGACTAGCGGGAACCTACGAGCAGTACTTC	CASSPGLAGTYEQYF
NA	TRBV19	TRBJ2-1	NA	TGTGCCAGTAGTATTCTTCCCAATGAGCAGTTCTTC	CASSILPNEQFF
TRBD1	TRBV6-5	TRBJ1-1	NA	TGTGCCAGCAGATACGACAGGGGGTTTTCGGAAGCTTTCTTT	CASRYDRGFSEAFF
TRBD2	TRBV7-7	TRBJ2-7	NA	TGTGCTAGCAGCCACGCGGGAGCTCACGAGCAGTACTTC	CASSHAGAHEQYF
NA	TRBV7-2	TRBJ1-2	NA	TGTGCCAGCAGCTTAGGTGCGGGCGTAGGCTACACCTTC	CASSLGAGVGYTF
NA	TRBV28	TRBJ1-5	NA	TGTGCCAGCAGACGCTCCGGGACACACGCCCGTCAGCCCCAGCATTTT	CASRRSGTHARQPQHF
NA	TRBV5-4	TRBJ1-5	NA	TGTGCCAGCAGCTCGGACAGCAACAATCAGCCCCAGCATTTT	CASSSDSNNQPQHF
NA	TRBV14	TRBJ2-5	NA	TGTGCCAGCAGCCAAGGCCCCCAGGCTGGGGAGACCCAGTACTTC	CASSQGPQAGETQYF